Listed below are T cell receptor beta chains from one sample, sequenced in a study of cytotoxic CD8 clonotypes in ibrutinib-treated CLL. Measured with immunoSEQ multiplex PCR; TCRdb has only the in-frame clones, and not every one. The sample yields over 150,000 clones, 72% seen once. The sequencing here drew on PBMCs, taken after 24 months of ibrutinib treatment. The receptors stem from a human donor with chronic lymphocytic leukemia. CDR3s include the opening cysteine and the closing phenylalanine or tryptophan. D genes are given only for firm matches. Clone sizes are given selectively: once, few, many, or a class where the clone is expanded.

CDR3nt	CDR3aa	v_gene	j_gene	abundance	d_gene	len
TGTGCCAGCACCTCGGGGAGCAATCAGCCCCAGCATTTT	CASTSGSNQPQHF	TRBV25-1	TRBJ1-5	.	.	13
TGTGCCAGCAGCTTAGTGTCTGGAACTCTAGCCAAAAACATTCAGTACTTC	CASSLVSGTLAKNIQYF	TRBV7-8	TRBJ2-4	.	.	17
TGTGCCAGCAGCCCGACTTACTACGAGCAGTACTTC	CASSPTYYEQYF	TRBV14	TRBJ2-7	.	.	12
TGTGCCAGCAGCCCCCTACTAGCGGGAGTTGGTGAGCAGTTCTTC	CASSPLLAGVGEQFF	TRBV4-2	TRBJ2-1	.	TRBD2	15
TGTGCCAGCAGCAAGGTGGGTAACACTGAAGCTTTCTTT	CASSKVGNTEAFF	TRBV21-1	TRBJ1-1	few	.	13
TGTGCCAGCAGCTTAGTATCTAGCGGGAGCGATACGCAGTATTTT	CASSLVSSGSDTQYF	TRBV7-2	TRBJ2-3	.	TRBD2	15
TGTGCCAGCAGCCAAGGGATTAGCGGGAGCTCGGGGAATGAGCAGTTCTTC	CASSQGISGSSGNEQFF	TRBV4-2	TRBJ2-1	.	TRBD2	17
TGTGCCAGCAGCGCCTACGCGTGGGAAAAACTGTTTTTT	CASSAYAWEKLFF	TRBV11-1	TRBJ1-4	.	.	13
TGTGCCAGCAGGGAGGGCAGATACACCGGGGAGCTGTTTTTT	CASREGRYTGELFF	TRBV27	TRBJ2-2	.	.	14
TGTGCCAGCAGCTCAGGGACGGCCTCCTACGAGCAGTACTTC	CASSSGTASYEQYF	TRBV7-2	TRBJ2-7	few	.	14
TGTGCCACCAGCGAGCGGGATCGGCAGTACTTC	CATSERDRQYF	TRBV15	TRBJ2-7	.	TRBD2	11
TGCGCCAGCAGCCCCAGTGGAACCATCCAAGAGACCCAGTACTTC	CASSPSGTIQETQYF	TRBV5-1	TRBJ2-5	.	.	15
TGTGCCAGCTCACCACCGGGTCCTGGGTACGAGCAGTACTTC	CASSPPGPGYEQYF	TRBV18	TRBJ2-7	.	.	14
TGTGCCAGCAGTCCCCAAGGTACACATCAGCCCCAGCATTTT	CASSPQGTHQPQHF	TRBV27	TRBJ1-5	.	.	14
TGTGCCAGCAGCCCCCGGGTGTTAGCGGGATCGGATGAGCAGTTCTTC	CASSPRVLAGSDEQFF	TRBV7-9	TRBJ2-1	few	TRBD2	16
TGTGCCAGCATCGATTATAGCGGGAGTACGGAGACCCAGTACTTC	CASIDYSGSTETQYF	TRBV27	TRBJ2-5	.	TRBD2	15
TGCAGCGTTGCAGGGGGCGCGTACAATGAGCAGTTCTTC	CSVAGGAYNEQFF	TRBV29-1	TRBJ2-1	.	TRBD1	13
TGCGCCAGCAGCCAAGATACACTAGCGGGAAGGTTTGAGCAGTTCTTC	CASSQDTLAGRFEQFF	TRBV4-3	TRBJ2-1	.	TRBD2	16
TGTGCCAGCAGCTTCCCGACACCGCAAATGAACACTGAAGCTTTCTTT	CASSFPTPQMNTEAFF	TRBV5-6	TRBJ1-1	.	.	16
TGTGCCAGCAGCTTAGGGGTTGCCTACGAGCAGTACTTC	CASSLGVAYEQYF	TRBV11-2	TRBJ2-7	.	.	13
TGCAGCGTCTTGAACAGGGGATATACTGGCGCTGAAGCTTTCTTT	CSVLNRGYTGAEAFF	TRBV29-1	TRBJ1-1	.	TRBD1	15
TGTGCCTGGGGACAGAGCAATCAGCCCCAGCATTTT	CAWGQSNQPQHF	TRBV30	TRBJ1-5	few	.	12
TGTGCCAGCAGCTCAACGCAGGGGGCTCCGTACTTC	CASSSTQGAPYF	TRBV5-5	TRBJ2-7	.	TRBD1	12
TGTGCCAGCAGATGGACAGGGCCCGGCTATGGCTACACCTTC	CASRWTGPGYGYTF	TRBV6-1	TRBJ1-2	few	TRBD1	14
TGCGCCAGCAGCTCAACGACAGGGGGCTTGTACGAGCAGTACTTC	CASSSTTGGLYEQYF	TRBV5-1	TRBJ2-7	.	TRBD1	15
TGTGCCAGCAACCCAAATCCGGGACAGGGTTACAATCAGCCCCAGCATTTT	CASNPNPGQGYNQPQHF	TRBV2	TRBJ1-5	.	TRBD1	17
TGTGCCAGCAGCTTAGAGTTGGGGGCGAGAGCTTTCTTT	CASSLELGARAFF	TRBV7-9	TRBJ1-1	.	.	13
TGCGCCAGCAGCTTGACTACTAGTAACATCCCAGATACGCAGTATTTT	CASSLTTSNIPDTQYF	TRBV5-1	TRBJ2-3	.	.	16
TGTGCCAGAGTCTACGAGCAGTACTTC	CARVYEQYF	TRBV6-4	TRBJ2-7	.	.	9
TGTGCCAGTAGTATGGGACCATCCGAATCCTACGAGCAGTACTTC	CASSMGPSESYEQYF	TRBV19	TRBJ2-7	.	.	15
TGTGCCATCAGCAAAGCGGGAGGGGGGGAGACCCAGTACTTC	CAISKAGGGETQYF	TRBV10-3	TRBJ2-5	.	TRBD2	14
TGTGCCAGCAGCTTAGCGCTGAACTCTGGGGCCAACGTCCTGACTTTC	CASSLALNSGANVLTF	TRBV7-6	TRBJ2-6	.	.	16
TGTGCCAGCAGCCAAAGTCCAGCGGGGTACAATGAGCAGTTCTTC	CASSQSPAGYNEQFF	TRBV14	TRBJ2-1	.	TRBD2	15
TGTGCCAGCTCACCACCGAGCGGGGGCCCCACAGATACGCAGTATTTT	CASSPPSGGPTDTQYF	TRBV18	TRBJ2-3	.	TRBD2	16
TGTGCCAGCAGTGCTCTGGACATCCTAGCCAAAAACATTCAGTACTTC	CASSALDILAKNIQYF	TRBV6-1	TRBJ2-4	.	.	16
TGTGCCAGCAGCCATACAAAGCGAGATGAGCAGTTCTTC	CASSHTKRDEQFF	TRBV4-2	TRBJ2-1	.	.	13
TGTGCCAGCAGTTTAGGGCAGGTTGGCAATCAGCCCCAGCATTTT	CASSLGQVGNQPQHF	TRBV28	TRBJ1-5	.	.	15
TGTGCCAGCAGCCAGACATGGGGGGCAGATACGCAGTATTTT	CASSQTWGADTQYF	TRBV7-9	TRBJ2-3	.	.	14
TGTGCCAGCAGCCCGCAAATCGCGGCGGGAGCCAAGGAGCAGTTCTTC	CASSPQIAAGAKEQFF	TRBV7-9	TRBJ2-1	.	TRBD2	16
TGTGCCAGTAGTATGGGTAGTGGGGTACCCGGGGAGCTGTTTTTT	CASSMGSGVPGELFF	TRBV19	TRBJ2-2	.	.	15
TGTGCCAGCAGAAACAAACTAGCGGAGACTAGCACAGATACGCAGTATTTT	CASRNKLAETSTDTQYF	TRBV2	TRBJ2-3	.	TRBD2	17
TGTGCCAGCAGCTTGGATACTTTGGGTGGCGCGGTCCCCGGAGACACCGGGGAGCTGTTTTTT	CASSLDTLGGAVPGDTGELFF	TRBV13	TRBJ2-2	.	.	21
TGTGCCAGCAGCCCACGGGGGGGCTCAAAAGATACGCAGTATTTT	CASSPRGGSKDTQYF	TRBV7-3	TRBJ2-3	.	TRBD2	15
TGTGCCAGCAGTAGGACAGGGAAATTATACGAGCAGTACTTC	CASSRTGKLYEQYF	TRBV27	TRBJ2-7	.	TRBD1	14
TGTGCCAGCTCACCACCGACAGCACTGTCAGAGCAGTACTTC	CASSPPTALSEQYF	TRBV18	TRBJ2-5	.	.	14
TGTGCCAGCAGTGAACGGACTAGCGGGAGGGCCAGGGAGACCCAGTACTTC	CASSERTSGRARETQYF	TRBV27	TRBJ2-5	once	TRBD2	17
TGCAGCGTTGAAGATCGGCCTAGCTCCTACAATGAGCAGTTCTTC	CSVEDRPSSYNEQFF	TRBV29-1	TRBJ2-1	.	.	15
TGTGCCAGCAGTTTCTTCGGGCAGAACAATCAGCCCCAGCATTTT	CASSFFGQNNQPQHF	TRBV27	TRBJ1-5	.	.	15
TGCAGCGTTGAAAATTTTGTGGACACTGAAGCTTTCTTT	CSVENFVDTEAFF	TRBV29-1	TRBJ1-1	.	.	13
TGTGCCAGCAGACCGATGACTAGCGCCGGTGAGACCCAGTACTTC	CASRPMTSAGETQYF	TRBV5-4	TRBJ2-5	.	TRBD2	15
TGTGCCAGCAGTTTAATGGGATTGGGCAATCAGCCCCAGCATTTT	CASSLMGLGNQPQHF	TRBV27	TRBJ1-5	.	.	15